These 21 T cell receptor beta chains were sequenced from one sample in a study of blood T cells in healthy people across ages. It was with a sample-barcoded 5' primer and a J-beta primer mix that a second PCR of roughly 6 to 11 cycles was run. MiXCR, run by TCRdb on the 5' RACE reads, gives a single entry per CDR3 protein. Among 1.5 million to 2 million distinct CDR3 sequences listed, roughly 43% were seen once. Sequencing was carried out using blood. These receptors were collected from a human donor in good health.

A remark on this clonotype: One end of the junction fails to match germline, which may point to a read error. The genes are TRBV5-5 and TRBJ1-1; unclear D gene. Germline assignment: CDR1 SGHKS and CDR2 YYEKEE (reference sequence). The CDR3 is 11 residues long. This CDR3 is CASSSLTEVFF. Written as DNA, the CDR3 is TGTGCCAGCAGCTCGCTCACTGAAGTTTTCTTT. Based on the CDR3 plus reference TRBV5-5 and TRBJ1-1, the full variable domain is DAGVTQSPTHLIKTRGQQVTLRCSPISGHKSVSWYQQVLGQGPQFIFQYYEKEERGRGNFPDRFSARQFPNYSSELNVNALLLGDSALYLCASSSLTEVFFGQGTRLTVV.

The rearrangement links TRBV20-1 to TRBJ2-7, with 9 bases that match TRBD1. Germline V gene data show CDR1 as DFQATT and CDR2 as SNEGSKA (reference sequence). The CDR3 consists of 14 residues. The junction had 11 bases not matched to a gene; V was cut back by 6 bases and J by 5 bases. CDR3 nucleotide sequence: TGCAGTGCACCCCTACTGGGACAGGGAAACGAGCAGTACTTC. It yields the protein CSAPLLGQGNEQYF.

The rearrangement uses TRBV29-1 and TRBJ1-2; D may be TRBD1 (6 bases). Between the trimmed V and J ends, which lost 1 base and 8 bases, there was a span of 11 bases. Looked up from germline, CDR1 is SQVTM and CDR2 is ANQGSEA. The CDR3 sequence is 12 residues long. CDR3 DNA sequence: TGCAGCGTTGAAGCAGGGGTTGGCGGCTACACCTTC. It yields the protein CSVEAGVGGYTF.

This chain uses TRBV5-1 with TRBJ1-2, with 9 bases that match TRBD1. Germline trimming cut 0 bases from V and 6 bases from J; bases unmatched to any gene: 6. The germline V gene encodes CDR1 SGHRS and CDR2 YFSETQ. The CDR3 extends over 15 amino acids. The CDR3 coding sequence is TGCGCCAGCAGCTTGGTACCGGACAGGGGAGATGGCTACACCTTC. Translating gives CASSLVPDRGDGYTF.

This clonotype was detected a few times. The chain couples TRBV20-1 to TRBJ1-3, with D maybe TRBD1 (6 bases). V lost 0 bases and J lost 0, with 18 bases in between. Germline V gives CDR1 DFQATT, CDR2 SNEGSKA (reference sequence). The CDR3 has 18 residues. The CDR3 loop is CSARDGQTNWDSGNTIYF. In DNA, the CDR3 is TGCAGTGCTAGAGATGGACAGACAAACTGGGACTCTGGAAACACCATATATTTT.

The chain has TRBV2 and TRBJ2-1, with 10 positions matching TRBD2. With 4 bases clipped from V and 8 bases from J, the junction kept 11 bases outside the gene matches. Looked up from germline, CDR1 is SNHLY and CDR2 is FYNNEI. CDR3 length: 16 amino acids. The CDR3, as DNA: TGTGCCAGCAGTGGAGGGGGCAGCGGGGGGGCCTATGAGCAGTTCTTC. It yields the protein CASSGGGSGGAYEQFF.

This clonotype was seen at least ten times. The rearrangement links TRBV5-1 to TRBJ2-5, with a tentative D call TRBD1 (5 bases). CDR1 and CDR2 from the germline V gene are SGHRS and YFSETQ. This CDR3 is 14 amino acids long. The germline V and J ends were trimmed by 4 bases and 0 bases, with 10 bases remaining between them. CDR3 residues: CASSSQGYQETQYF. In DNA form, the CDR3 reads TGCGCCAGCAGCAGTCAGGGTTACCAAGAGACCCAGTACTTC. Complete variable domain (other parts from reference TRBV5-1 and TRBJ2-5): KAGVTQTPRYLIKTRGQQVTLSCSPISGHRSVSWYQQTPGQGLQFLFEYFSETQRNKGNFPGRFSGRQFSNSRSEMNVSTLELGDSALYLCASSSQGYQETQYFGPGTRLLVL.

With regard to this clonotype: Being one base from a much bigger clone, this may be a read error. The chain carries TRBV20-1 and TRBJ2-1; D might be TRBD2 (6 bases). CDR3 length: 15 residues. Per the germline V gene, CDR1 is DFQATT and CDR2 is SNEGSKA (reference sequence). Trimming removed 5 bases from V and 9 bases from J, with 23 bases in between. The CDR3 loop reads CSAETGTRSSSEQFF. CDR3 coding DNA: TGCAGTGCTGAGACCGGGACTCGAAGCTCCAGTGAGCAGTTCTTC.

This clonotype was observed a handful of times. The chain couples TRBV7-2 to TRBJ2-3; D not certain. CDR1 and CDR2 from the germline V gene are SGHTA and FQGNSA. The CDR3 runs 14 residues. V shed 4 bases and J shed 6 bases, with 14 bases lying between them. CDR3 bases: TGTGCCAGCAGCTCATCCCCTAGGACGGATACGCAGTATTTT. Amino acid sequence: CASSSSPRTDTQYF.

The CDR3 DNA reads TGTGCCAGCAGTTTAGTGCAGCGCCCGTACAATGAGCAGTTCTTC. Translated, it gives CASSLVQRPYNEQFF. The chain recombines TRBV27 with TRBJ2-1; unclear D gene. The germline V gene encodes CDR1 MNHEY and CDR2 SMNVEV (reference sequence). Trimming stripped 2 bases from V and 4 bases from J, with 12 bases between. This CDR3 is built from 15 residues.

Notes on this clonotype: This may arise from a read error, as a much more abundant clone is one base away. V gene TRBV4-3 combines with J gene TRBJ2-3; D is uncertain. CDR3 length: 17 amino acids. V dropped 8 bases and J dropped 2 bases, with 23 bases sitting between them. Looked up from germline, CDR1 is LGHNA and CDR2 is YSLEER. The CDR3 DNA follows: TGCGCCAGCGGCCCCCAAGTTCGGGCTACACTCACAGATACGCAGTATTTT. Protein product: CASGPQVRATLTDTQYF.

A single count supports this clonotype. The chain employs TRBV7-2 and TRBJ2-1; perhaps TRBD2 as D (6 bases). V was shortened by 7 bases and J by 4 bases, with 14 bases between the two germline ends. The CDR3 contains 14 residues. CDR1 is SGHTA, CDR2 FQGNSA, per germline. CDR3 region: CASTLSGRYNEQFF. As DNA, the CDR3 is TGTGCCAGCACCTTGTCAGGGAGGTACAATGAGCAGTTCTTC.

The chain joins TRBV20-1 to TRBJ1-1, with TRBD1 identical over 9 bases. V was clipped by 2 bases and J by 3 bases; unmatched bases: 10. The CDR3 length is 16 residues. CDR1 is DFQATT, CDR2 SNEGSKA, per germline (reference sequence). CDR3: CSARKWDRDSYTEAFF. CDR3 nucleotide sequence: TGCAGTGCTAGAAAGTGGGACAGGGATTCTTACACTGAAGCTTTCTTT.

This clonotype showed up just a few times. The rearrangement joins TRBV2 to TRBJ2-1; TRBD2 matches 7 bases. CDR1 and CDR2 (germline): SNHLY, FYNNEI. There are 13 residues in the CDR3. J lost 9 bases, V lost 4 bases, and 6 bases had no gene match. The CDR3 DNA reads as TGTGCCAGCAGTGGGTCAAGCGGGGTTGAGCAGTTCTTC. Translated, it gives CASSGSSGVEQFF.

The CDR3 sequence is CASSFRTLPDTQYF. DNA for the CDR3: TGCGCCAGCAGCTTCCGGACATTACCAGATACGCAGTATTTT. The chain couples TRBV5-1 to TRBJ2-3; perhaps TRBD1 as D (5 bases). Trimming cost V 2 bases and J 4 bases, with 11 bases left between them. The CDR3 contains 14 residues. Looked up from germline, CDR1 is SGHRS and CDR2 is YFSETQ.

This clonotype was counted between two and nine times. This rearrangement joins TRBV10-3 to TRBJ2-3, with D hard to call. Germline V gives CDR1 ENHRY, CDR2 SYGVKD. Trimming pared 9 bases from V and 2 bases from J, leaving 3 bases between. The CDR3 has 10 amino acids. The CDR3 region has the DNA TGTGCCATAGCCACAGATACGCAGTATTTT. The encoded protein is CAIATDTQYF.

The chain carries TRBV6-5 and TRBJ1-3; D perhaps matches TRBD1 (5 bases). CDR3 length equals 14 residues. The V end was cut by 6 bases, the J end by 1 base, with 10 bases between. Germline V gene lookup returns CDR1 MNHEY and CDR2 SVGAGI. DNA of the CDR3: TGTGCCAGCAGCCGGGGGGTGTCTGGAAACACCATATATTTT. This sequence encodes CASSRGVSGNTIYF.

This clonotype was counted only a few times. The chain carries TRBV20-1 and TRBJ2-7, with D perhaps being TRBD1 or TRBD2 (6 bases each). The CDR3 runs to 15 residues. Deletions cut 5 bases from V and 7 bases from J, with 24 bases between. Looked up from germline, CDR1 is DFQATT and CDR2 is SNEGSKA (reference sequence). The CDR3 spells CSAGTPGAGFLEQYF. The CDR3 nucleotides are TGCAGTGCTGGAACCCCGGGGGCAGGGTTTTTAGAGCAGTACTTC.

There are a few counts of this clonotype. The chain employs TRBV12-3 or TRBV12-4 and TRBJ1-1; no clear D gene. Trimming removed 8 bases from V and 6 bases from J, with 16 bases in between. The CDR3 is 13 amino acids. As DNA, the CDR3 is TGTGCCAGCTCCACCTCCAGGATCTCTGAAGCTTTCTTT. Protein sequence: CASSTSRISEAFF.

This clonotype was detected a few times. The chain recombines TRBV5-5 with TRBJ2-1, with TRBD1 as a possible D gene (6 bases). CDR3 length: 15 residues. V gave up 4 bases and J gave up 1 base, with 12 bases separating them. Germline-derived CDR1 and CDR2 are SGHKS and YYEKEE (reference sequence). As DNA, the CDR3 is TGTGCCAGCAGCATACGGGACATGTCCTACAATGAGCAGTTCTTC. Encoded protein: CASSIRDMSYNEQFF. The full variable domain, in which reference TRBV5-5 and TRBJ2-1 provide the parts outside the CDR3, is DAGVTQSPTHLIKTRGQQVTLRCSPISGHKSVSWYQQVLGQGPQFIFQYYEKEERGRGNFPDRFSARQFPNYSSELNVNALLLGDSALYLCASSIRDMSYNEQFFGPGTRLTVL.

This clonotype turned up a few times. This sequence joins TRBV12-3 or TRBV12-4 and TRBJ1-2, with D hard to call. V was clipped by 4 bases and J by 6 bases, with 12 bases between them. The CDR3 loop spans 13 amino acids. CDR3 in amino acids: CASSSPLLNGYTF. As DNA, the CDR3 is TGTGCCAGCAGTTCACCTCTATTGAATGGCTACACCTTC.